The 23 T cell receptor beta chains presented below share a single source sample, sequenced in a study of regulatory T cells in long-lasting Graves disease. Researchers made TCR beta libraries by using iRepertoire HTBI primers and running Arm-PCR on CDR3 regions. TCRdb reanalysed the multiplex PCR reads using MiXCR and keeps one entry per CDR3 protein. In the table there are 530,000 or so distinct CDR3 sequences, approximately 16% of which are singletons. Time point noted: newly diagnosed GD, antithyroid drugs for less than 3 months. PBMC-extracted RNA yielded the TCR library. These data also formed part of another study, on T cells in Graves' hyperthyroidism and ophthalmopathy.

Material: peripheral blood mononuclear cells (PBMCs), obtained at new diagnosis, from a patient treated with antithyroid drugs. The receptors come from a man between 18 and 29 years old with Graves disease.

This clonotype has at least ten counts. The V call is TRBV7-9, the J call TRBJ2-7; 9 bases are shared with TRBD2. Germline V gene lookup returns CDR1 SEHNR and CDR2 FQNEAQ (reference sequence). This CDR3 is 16 amino acids long. V was pared by 5 bases and J by 4 bases, with 12 bases of the junction left unmatched. The CDR3 DNA follows: TGTGCCAGCAGCCCGCCAAACCCGGGACTAGCTTACGAGCAGTACTTC. This translates into CASSPPNPGLAYEQYF.

Only one count was recorded for this clonotype. The rearrangement links TRBV12-3 or TRBV12-4 to TRBJ2-5; weak D call: TRBD1 (11 bases). The CDR3 totals 22 residues. V was shortened by 3 bases and J by 2 bases, with 34 bases between the two germline ends. In DNA form, the CDR3 reads TGTGCCAGCAGTTTCATCCCGGACAGGGGGCTGAGGCTAGCGGGGGTTCAAGAGACCCAGTACTTC. Encoded protein: CASSFIPDRGLRLAGVQETQYF.

This clonotype has just one count. The chain has TRBV27 and TRBJ1-1; D is ambiguous. Per germline, CDR1 MNHEY and CDR2 SMNVEV (reference sequence). CDR3 length: 12 amino acids. The V end lost 8 bases, the J end lost 0 bases, and 7 bases lay between the germline ends. DNA for the CDR3: TGTGCCAGCGGACCCTTGAACACTGAAGCTTTCTTT. Amino acid sequence: CASGPLNTEAFF.

A few counts support this clonotype. The chain joins TRBV4-1 to TRBJ1-1, with 7 bases identical to TRBD1. The trim removed 7 bases at V and 1 base at J, leaving 6 bases unmatched. Germline values: CDR1 MGHRA, CDR2 YSYEKL. This CDR3 is built from 14 residues. The CDR3: CASTPGGTNTEAFF. The CDR3 bases are TGCGCCAGCACCCCAGGGGGGACGAACACTGAAGCTTTCTTT.

This clonotype has ten or more counts. V and J are TRBV2 and TRBJ2-7; 11 bases are a match to TRBD2. V was pared by 6 bases and J by 10 bases, with 8 bases of the junction left unmatched. The CDR3 consists of 13 residues. Germline loops: CDR1 SNHLY, CDR2 FYNNEI. This CDR3 reads CASSSGTSGLQYF. For the CDR3, the DNA is TGTGCCAGCAGCTCCGGGACTAGCGGTCTTCAGTACTTC.

This clonotype occurred many times. The rearrangement joins TRBV27 to TRBJ2-1; 9 bases fit TRBD1. Germline V gene data show CDR1 as MNHEY and CDR2 as SMNVEV (reference sequence). Trimming removed 4 bases from V and 8 bases from J; junction bases left unmatched: 9. The CDR3 runs 15 residues. CDR3 region: CASSSTGQGVHEQFF. As DNA, the CDR3 is TGTGCCAGCAGTTCAACGGGACAGGGCGTACATGAGCAGTTCTTC.

The table lists this clonotype with many counts. The J gene is TRBJ2-1, the V gene TRBV5-6, with D perhaps TRBD2 (5 bases). Germline CDR1 and CDR2: SGHDT and YYEEEE. The length of the CDR3 is 15 residues. V lost 4 bases, J lost 2 bases, and 13 bases lay in between. The CDR3 protein is CASSRTALPYNEQFF. The DNA of the CDR3 is TGTGCCAGCAGCCGGACTGCCCTCCCCTACAATGAGCAGTTCTTC.

Ten or more counts support this clonotype. V usage is TRBV3-1 and J usage is TRBJ1-1; possibly TRBD1 for D (6 bases). Germline V gene lookup returns CDR1 LGHDT and CDR2 YNNKEL (reference sequence). The CDR3 extends over 17 amino acids. V dropped 4 bases and J dropped 2 bases, with 20 bases sitting between them. In DNA, the CDR3 is TGTGCCAGCAGCCTAGAGGATCGGACAGCCGTAAACACTGAAGCTTTCTTT. It is translated as CASSLEDRTAVNTEAFF.

This clonotype was seen many times. This chain joins TRBV2 and TRBJ1-4; a weak D match, TRBD1 (5 bases). The CDR3 is made up of 10 amino acids. Germline assignment: CDR1 SNHLY and CDR2 FYNNEI. Trimming shortened V by 8 bases and J by 8 bases, and 6 bases separated the two germline ends. The CDR3 DNA reads TGTGCCAGCGGGGGGGAAAAACTGTTTTTT. Its protein product is CASGGEKLFF.

The sample holds many counts of this clonotype. The rearrangement uses TRBV28 and TRBJ1-2; 10 nucleotides align to TRBD1. Per germline, CDR1 MDHEN and CDR2 SYDVKM. The CDR3 is 14 residues long. The V gene end was trimmed by 5 bases and the J gene end by 6 bases; junction bases not matched to a gene: 6. DNA of the CDR3: TGTGCCAGCAGTCTAACCGGGACAGGGGATGGCTACACCTTC. The encoded protein is CASSLTGTGDGYTF.

The chain employs TRBV6-1 and TRBJ2-5; maybe TRBD1 (6 bases). This CDR3 has 17 amino acids. Trimming took 6 bases from V and 5 from J, leaving 25 bases between them. Germline V gene sequence: CDR1 MNHNS, CDR2 SASEGT. CDR3 in amino acids: CASRRVTGIWGLETQYF. DNA for the CDR3: TGTGCCAGCAGGAGGGTAACAGGGATTTGGGGCCTGGAGACCCAGTACTTC.

This clonotype was seen repeatedly, ten times or more. The J gene is TRBJ1-4, the V gene TRBV12-3 or TRBV12-4, with 7 nucleotides matching TRBD1. This CDR3 has 14 amino acids. V gave up 3 bases and J gave up 6 bases; unmatched junction bases: 4. The CDR3 bases are TGTGCCAGCAGTTTCCCCGACAGGGATGAAAAACTGTTTTTT. It yields the protein CASSFPDRDEKLFF.

As for this clonotype: One base away lies a much larger clone, so this may be a sequencing read error. The V call is TRBV2, the J call TRBJ2-1; a possible D gene is TRBD2 (5 bases). The closer fit of TRBJ2-5 to the DNA end suggests the J call may be wrong. Germline V gene lookup returns CDR1 SNHLY and CDR2 FYNNEI. CDR3 length equals 16 residues. In DNA, the CDR3 is TGTGCCAGCAGTGAGATGGGGAGCGTCACACAAAAGACCCAGTACTTC. Protein sequence: CASSEMGSVTQKTQYF.

V and J are TRBV5-1 and TRBJ2-7, with 8 positions matching TRBD1. This CDR3 has 20 residues. The germline V gene encodes CDR1 SGHRS and CDR2 YFSETQ. J lost 3 bases, V lost 3 bases, and 23 bases had no gene match. For the CDR3, the DNA is TGCGCCAGCAGCTCCTTAAATGATTTCTCTTATCGGGACAGGAGCTACGAGCAGTACTTC. Protein sequence: CASSSLNDFSYRDRSYEQYF. The whole variable domain, remainder taken from reference TRBV5-1 and TRBJ2-7, is KAGVTQTPRYLIKTRGQQVTLSCSPISGHRSVSWYQQTPGQGLQFLFEYFSETQRNKGNFPGRFSGRQFSNSRSEMNVSTLELGDSALYLCASSSLNDFSYRDRSYEQYFGPGTRLTVT.

This clonotype was counted many times. The V call is TRBV18, the J call TRBJ2-7; the D gene is possibly TRBD2 (6 bases). Trimming pared 3 bases from V and 0 bases from J, leaving 9 bases between. The germline V gene has CDR1 KGHSH and CDR2 LQKENI. The CDR3 spans 14 residues. The CDR3 coding sequence is TGTGCCAGCTCACCCCGGGAGTTCTCCTACGAGCAGTACTTC. This gives the protein CASSPREFSYEQYF.

This clonotype turned up a few times. This chain uses TRBV7-9 with TRBJ2-2; TRBD2 agrees at 7 bases. In germline, CDR1 is SEHNR, CDR2 FQNEAQ (reference sequence). The V and J ends lost 6 bases and 4 bases, in that order; junction bases with no gene match: 8. CDR3 size: 15 residues. The CDR3 DNA is TGTGCCAGCAGTTCCACGGGAGGACCCACCGGGGAGCTGTTTTTT. Amino acid sequence: CASSSTGGPTGELFF.

This clonotype was picked up a small number of times. The chain recombines TRBV18 with TRBJ2-7; TRBD1 might be the D (5 bases). Germline CDR1 KGHSH, CDR2 LQKENI. This CDR3 is 15 amino acids long. Trimming left V 3 bases short and J 0 bases short, with 12 bases between. The CDR3: CASSPPTESSYEQYF. CDR3 coding DNA: TGTGCCAGCTCACCCCCGACAGAGAGCTCCTACGAGCAGTACTTC.

This clonotype appeared a few times. The genes are TRBV7-9 and TRBJ2-4; D may correspond to TRBD1 or TRBD2 (6 bases each). This CDR3 is 14 amino acids long. The V end lost 2 bases, the J end lost 5 bases, and 10 bases lay between the germline ends. Germline V gene data show CDR1 as SEHNR and CDR2 as FQNEAQ (reference sequence). This chain's CDR3 is CASSLWGAENIQYF. CDR3 nucleotide sequence: TGTGCCAGCAGCTTATGGGGGGCCGAAAACATTCAGTACTTC.

This clonotype was seen only a few times. V and J are TRBV2 and TRBJ2-7; D may be TRBD1 (6 bases). Trimming left V 6 bases short and J 0 bases short, with 12 bases between. CDR1 is SNHLY, CDR2 FYNNEI, per germline. This CDR3 has 14 amino acids. The CDR3 sequence: CASRAGAVSYEQYF. CDR3 DNA sequence: TGTGCCAGCAGGGCAGGGGCGGTCTCCTACGAGCAGTACTTC.

This clonotype has a handful of counts. The V call is TRBV19, the J call TRBJ1-5, with D possibly matching TRBD1 (5 bases). The CDR3 sequence is 17 residues long. CDR1 and CDR2 (germline): LNHDA, SQIVND (reference sequence). Trimming pared 1 base from V and 4 bases from J, leaving 17 bases between. In DNA, the CDR3 is TGTGCCAGTAGTATAGGTCCATTCCGAGGGGCAAATCAGCCCCAGCATTTT. It codes for CASSIGPFRGANQPQHF.

This clonotype has just a few counts. The chain employs TRBV12-3 or TRBV12-4 and TRBJ1-1, with 8 bases that match TRBD1. V lost 4 bases and J lost 5; bases outside the gene matches: 6. The CDR3 totals 14 residues. The CDR3 sequence is CASSSQGEVTEAFF. The CDR3 region has the DNA TGTGCCAGCAGTTCACAGGGGGAGGTTACTGAAGCTTTCTTT.

The V and J genes are TRBV10-1 and TRBJ1-1; TRBD1 matches at 9 bases. The germline V gene encodes CDR1 WNHNN and CDR2 SYGVQD (reference sequence). V lost 4 bases, J lost 4 bases, and 10 bases stayed unmatched. This CDR3 is 16 amino acids long. CDR3 protein: CASSARTGEVFTEAFF. The CDR3 nucleotides read TGCGCCAGCAGTGCTCGGACAGGGGAGGTTTTCACTGAAGCTTTCTTT.

The chain recombines TRBV28 with TRBJ2-5; D possibly corresponds to TRBD2 (6 bases). CDR3 length equals 14 residues. The germline V gene has CDR1 MDHEN and CDR2 SYDVKM. The V gene lost 7 bases and the J gene lost 4 bases, with 16 bases spanning the gap. Written as DNA, the CDR3 is TGTGCCAGCAACCCGGGAGAGCTGACAGAGACCCAGTACTTC. It is translated as CASNPGELTETQYF.